This entry lists 25 T cell receptor beta chains sequenced from one sample in a study of shared T cell receptors in the human thymus. Sequenced by immunoSEQ multiplex PCR; TCRdb stores in-frame clones only, minus some. Altogether approximately 730,000 clones are present, 70% to 90% being singletons, with the ten largest covering under 0.012%. This sample also belongs to another study, concerning human thymus T cells.

The sample taken for sequencing was thymocytes. The receptors were gathered from a girl younger than two with a congenital heart defect.

This clone was picked up a small number of times. V usage is TRBV4-1 and J usage is TRBJ1-6, with 11 bases matching TRBD1. V gave up 2 bases and J gave up 9 bases; unmatched junction bases: 3. The germline V gene encodes CDR1 MGHRA and CDR2 YSYEKL. There are 15 residues in the CDR3. The CDR3 here is CASSQHGTGGSPLHF. The CDR3 coding sequence is TGCGCCAGCAGCCAACACGGGACAGGGGGTTCACCCCTCCACTTT.

The chain couples TRBV5-4 to TRBJ2-7; 12 bases are a match to TRBD1. The germline V gene encodes CDR1 SGHNT and CDR2 YYREEE (reference sequence). This CDR3 comprises 17 residues. After removal of 4 bases from V and 1 base from J, the junction contained 9 bases not matched to a gene. CDR3 sequence: CASSIDGTGGASYEQYF. Here the CDR3 DNA reads TGTGCCAGCAGCATCGACGGGACAGGGGGCGCTTCCTACGAGCAGTACTTC.

The gene calls are TRBV10-1 and TRBJ2-2; TRBD2 agrees at 10 bases. V was clipped by 2 bases and J by 4 bases; unmatched bases: 4. The CDR3 covers 16 residues. Germline V gives CDR1 WNHNN, CDR2 SYGVQD (reference sequence). CDR3 DNA sequence: TGCGCCAGCAGTGAGCGGGGACTAGCGTTCACCGGGGAGCTGTTTTTT. The encoded protein is CASSERGLAFTGELFF.

The table lists this clone with a count of one. V gene TRBV11-2 combines with J gene TRBJ2-7, with no clear D. Germline CDR1 reads SGHAT; CDR2 reads FQNNGV. V was cut by 3 bases and J by 7 bases, with 7 bases left in between. The CDR3 is 11 amino acids. In DNA, the CDR3 is TGTGCCAGCAGCTTTGCCCGGGAGCAGTACTTC. Translated, it gives CASSFAREQYF.

This rearrangement joins TRBV4-3 to TRBJ2-3; 15 positions agree with TRBD2. Trimming cost V 3 bases and J 2 bases; bases outside gene matches: 9. The CDR3 totals 19 residues. The germline V gene has CDR1 LGHNA and CDR2 YSLEER. CDR3 DNA sequence: TGCGCCAGCAGCCACCAAGTCGGACTAGCGGGGGGGACCACAGATACGCAGTATTTT. Its translation: CASSHQVGLAGGTTDTQYF.

This clone turned up a few times. The chain carries TRBV7-2 and TRBJ2-1; 7 bases are shared with TRBD2. Trimming removed 3 bases from V and 0 bases from J; junction bases left unmatched: 8. In germline, CDR1 is SGHTA, CDR2 FQGNSA. The CDR3 has 17 amino acids. CDR3 amino acids: CASSFRRGGSSYNEQFF. CDR3 DNA sequence: TGTGCCAGCAGCTTTAGGCGGGGCGGGAGCTCCTACAATGAGCAGTTCTTC.

V gene TRBV27 combines with J gene TRBJ2-5; 15 nucleotides align to TRBD2. Germline CDR1 and CDR2: MNHEY and SMNVEV (reference sequence). The CDR3 is 17 residues long. Losses at the gene ends were 5 bases for V and 5 bases for J; bases not matched to a gene: 9. This chain's CDR3 is CASSARTSGGAVETQYF. CDR3 coding DNA: TGTGCCAGCAGTGCGAGGACTAGCGGGGGGGCGGTGGAGACCCAGTACTTC.

The chain links TRBV2 to TRBJ2-3, with D perhaps matching TRBD1 (6 bases). The CDR3 is 16 residues long. Germline V gives CDR1 SNHLY, CDR2 FYNNEI. Trimming took 5 bases from V and 1 from J, leaving 16 bases between them. CDR3 in DNA: TGTGCCAGCAGTCGCCCCACAGGGCCCCGCACAGATACGCAGTATTTT. This translates into CASSRPTGPRTDTQYF. The full variable domain, rest sourced from reference TRBV2 and TRBJ2-3, is EPEVTQTPSHQVTQMGQEVILRCVPISNHLYFYWYRQILGQKVEFLVSFYNNEISEKSEIFDDQFSVERPDGSNFTLKIRSTKLEDSAMYFCASSRPTGPRTDTQYFGPGTRLTVL.

The rearrangement links TRBV9 to TRBJ1-1, with 7 bases identical to TRBD1. The CDR3 sequence is 18 residues long. The V gene end was trimmed by 3 bases and the J gene end by 0 bases; junction bases not matched to a gene: 14. The V gene's germline CDR1 is SGDLS and CDR2 YYNGEE. The CDR3 protein is CASSALKSTQGMNTEAFF. The CDR3 bases are TGTGCCAGCAGCGCCCTAAAATCAACACAGGGGATGAACACTGAAGCTTTCTTT. The full variable domain, completed using reference TRBV9 and TRBJ1-1, is DSGVTQTPKHLITATGQRVTLRCSPRSGDLSVYWYQQSLDQGLQFLIQYYNGEERAKGNILERFSAQQFPDLHSELNLSSLELGDSALYFCASSALKSTQGMNTEAFFGQGTRLTVV.

This sequence joins TRBV5-5 and TRBJ2-1; TRBD1 matches 8 bases. Trimming took 0 bases from V and 15 from J; bases not matched to a gene: 14. CDR3 length: 15 residues. Germline assignment: CDR1 SGHKS and CDR2 YYEKEE (reference sequence). CDR3 protein: CASSLDRDRRVNRFF. CDR3 DNA sequence: TGTGCCAGCAGCTTGGATCGGGACAGGCGAGTTAATCGGTTCTTC.

The V and J genes are TRBV5-1 and TRBJ1-1; tentative D call: TRBD1 (6 bases). Germline assignment: CDR1 SGHRS and CDR2 YFSETQ. Trimming pared 0 bases from V and 2 bases from J, leaving 14 bases between. The CDR3 runs to 16 residues. DNA of the CDR3: TGCGCCAGCAGCTTGGACCCTCCGACAGGAAACACTGAAGCTTTCTTT. It translates to CASSLDPPTGNTEAFF.

This clone was detected only once. The chain carries TRBV10-3 and TRBJ1-6; D is ambiguous. Germline V gene lookup returns CDR1 ENHRY and CDR2 SYGVKD. This CDR3 region has 16 residues. V was trimmed by 6 bases and J by 2 bases, leaving 14 bases between them. The CDR3 region is CAISRGVDTYNSPLHF. DNA of the CDR3: TGTGCCATCAGCCGAGGCGTCGATACCTATAATTCACCCCTCCACTTT.

The chain couples TRBV4-3 to TRBJ1-4, with a tentative D call TRBD1 (6 bases). V lost 3 bases, J lost 1 base, and 12 bases lay in between. Germline V gene lookup returns CDR1 LGHNA and CDR2 YSLEER. This CDR3 region has 16 residues. In DNA form, the CDR3 reads TGCGCCAGCAGCCAGGGAGAGACAGGAACTAATGAAAAACTGTTTTTT. Amino acid sequence: CASSQGETGTNEKLFF.

J is TRBJ2-7 and V is TRBV7-2; 7 nucleotides line up with TRBD1. Unmatched junction bases numbered 6, after V lost 2 bases and J lost 2 bases. The CDR3 runs to 15 residues. Germline lookup yields CDR1 SGHTA and CDR2 FQGNSA. CDR3 loop: CASSLRSQGTYEQYF. In DNA form, the CDR3 reads TGTGCCAGCAGCTTAAGATCACAGGGGACCTACGAGCAGTACTTC.

V is TRBV4-1 and J is TRBJ2-1; a possible D gene is TRBD1 (5 bases). In germline, CDR1 is MGHRA, CDR2 YSYEKL. The CDR3 covers 15 residues. V lost 0 bases, J lost 2 bases, and 8 bases lay in between. CDR3 sequence reads: CASSQDRQTYNEQFF. In DNA form, the CDR3 reads TGCGCCAGCAGCCAAGATAGACAGACCTACAATGAGCAGTTCTTC.

V is TRBV27 and J is TRBJ1-2; TRBD1 is a possible D gene (6 bases). Trimming left V 4 bases short and J 8 bases short, with 14 bases between. The CDR3 spans 13 residues. Per the germline V gene, CDR1 is MNHEY and CDR2 is SMNVEV (reference sequence). The CDR3 DNA reads as TGTGCCAGCAGTTCCCGGACAGCAACAGGCTACACCTTC. This sequence encodes CASSSRTATGYTF.

The chain uses TRBV5-1 and TRBJ1-2; 8 bases align to TRBD1. This CDR3 has 14 residues. Germline values: CDR1 SGHRS, CDR2 YFSETQ. V gave up 0 bases and J gave up 5 bases; unmatched junction bases: 3. The CDR3 loop reads CASSLAGTGYGYTF. CDR3 sequence (DNA): TGCGCCAGCAGCTTGGCCGGGACAGGATATGGCTACACCTTC.

The chain employs TRBV21-1 and TRBJ2-5; the D segment call TRBD1 is taken from the table without a DNA check. TRBV21-1 is tagged as a pseudogene. The CDR3 runs to 13 residues. CDR3 residues: CASSNYRKETQYF. The CDR3 bases are TGTGCCAGCAGCAACTACAGAAAAGAGACCCAGTACTTC.

This chain links TRBV10-2 with TRBJ1-4; no clear D. The CDR3 has 14 amino acids. In germline, CDR1 is WSHSY, CDR2 SAAADI. V shed 6 bases and J shed 0 bases, with 8 bases lying between them. Here the CDR3 DNA reads TGCGCCAGCAGACGGGGTGCAACTAATGAAAAACTGTTTTTT. Translating it yields CASRRGATNEKLFF.

The sample holds one count of this clone. J is TRBJ1-6 and V is TRBV29-1; TRBD1 aligns across 10 bases. The CDR3 has 19 amino acids. The germline gives CDR1 SQVTM, CDR2 ANQGSEA. Unmatched junction bases numbered 14, after V lost 4 bases and J lost 2 bases. This chain's CDR3 is CSVVPSGQGLVPYNSPLHF. The CDR3 nucleotides are TGCAGCGTTGTGCCCTCGGGACAGGGGCTAGTCCCCTATAATTCACCCCTCCACTTT.

The chain combines TRBV12-5 with TRBJ2-7; 11 positions agree with TRBD1. CDR3 length: 16 amino acids. CDR1 and CDR2 from the germline V gene are LGHNT and FRNRAP. V dropped 1 base and J dropped 2; count of bases not matched to a gene: 4. As DNA, the CDR3 is TGTGCTAGTGGTTTGGGCGGACAGGGGGCTCCCTACGAGCAGTACTTC. The encoded protein is CASGLGGQGAPYEQYF.

This clone was seen a few times. The gene calls are TRBV7-8 and TRBJ1-3; the D gene is possibly TRBD1 (6 bases). The CDR3 totals 18 residues. CDR1 and CDR2 (germline): SGHVS, FQNEAQ. V was cut by 6 bases and J by 0 bases, with 21 bases left in between. DNA of the CDR3: TGTGCCAGCAGTGAAATGCAAGACAGGCAATCCTCTGGAAACACCATATATTTT. Translation gives CASSEMQDRQSSGNTIYF.

The chain is built from TRBV27 and TRBJ2-7; TRBD1 matches at 7 bases. The CDR3 is made up of 15 amino acids. The trim removed 5 bases at V and 1 base at J, leaving 8 bases unmatched. Per germline, CDR1 MNHEY and CDR2 SMNVEV (reference sequence). The CDR3 bases are TGTGCCAGCAGTCCGACAGGGAAAAGGTCCTACGAGCAGTACTTC. Translated: CASSPTGKRSYEQYF.

This rearrangement joins TRBV28 to TRBJ2-7, with TRBD2 matching 9 bases. The CDR3 totals 15 residues. V was clipped by 6 bases and J by 3 bases; unmatched bases: 9. Germline CDR1 reads MDHEN; CDR2 reads SYDVKM. The CDR3: CASSARGGVFYEQYF. CDR3 sequence (DNA): TGTGCCAGCAGCGCGCGGGGGGGCGTTTTCTACGAGCAGTACTTC.

This sequence joins TRBV5-1 and TRBJ1-4; D not certain. Germline loops: CDR1 SGHRS, CDR2 YFSETQ. V was clipped by 4 bases and J by 6 bases, with 10 bases between them. The CDR3 totals 13 residues. CDR3 sequence: CASSNPGHEKLFF. DNA for the CDR3: TGCGCCAGCAGCAACCCGGGTCATGAAAAACTGTTTTTT.